This TCR beta chain was captured by sequencing in a study of blood T cell repertoires in COVID-19. Study as a whole: T cells, B-cell-depleted T cells, or PBMCs supplied cDNA or gDNA.

In the source study's methods: Estimated nucleated cell counts came from reference gene primer amplification. Produced via immunoSEQ multiplex PCR; TCRdb's table is partial and in-frame only. D and trimming were read from the DNA, whereas the V and J calls and clone size are those reported in that table. The repertoire holds 40,000 to 50,000 clones, with about 85% as singletons. This clone was detected once. V was cut by 1 base and J by 4 bases, with 13 bases left in between. The CDR3 has 15 residues. Germline-derived CDR1 and CDR2 are SGHVS and FQNEAQ. Material: peripheral blood. This TCR came from a man aged 55-75 years with acute or convalescent COVID-19. The chain combines TRBV7-8 with TRBJ1-1; D is perhaps TRBD1 (6 bases). DNA for the CDR3: TGTGCCAGCAGCTTAGGTCCCCAAGGGGGCACTGAAGCTTTCTTT. Its protein product is CASSLGPQGGTEAFF.